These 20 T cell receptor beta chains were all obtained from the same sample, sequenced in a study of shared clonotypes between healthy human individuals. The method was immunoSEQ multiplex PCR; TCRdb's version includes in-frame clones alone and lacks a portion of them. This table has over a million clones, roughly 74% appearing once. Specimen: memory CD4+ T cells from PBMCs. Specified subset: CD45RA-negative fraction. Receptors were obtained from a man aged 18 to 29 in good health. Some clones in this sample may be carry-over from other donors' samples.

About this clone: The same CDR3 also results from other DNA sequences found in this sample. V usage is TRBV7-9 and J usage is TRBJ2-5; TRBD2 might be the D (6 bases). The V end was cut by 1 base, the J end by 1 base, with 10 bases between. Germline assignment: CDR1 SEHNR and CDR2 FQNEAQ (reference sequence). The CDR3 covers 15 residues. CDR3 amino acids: CASSLEASAQETQYF. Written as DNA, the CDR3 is TGTGCCAGCAGCTTAGAGGCTAGCGCCCAAGAGACCCAGTACTTC.

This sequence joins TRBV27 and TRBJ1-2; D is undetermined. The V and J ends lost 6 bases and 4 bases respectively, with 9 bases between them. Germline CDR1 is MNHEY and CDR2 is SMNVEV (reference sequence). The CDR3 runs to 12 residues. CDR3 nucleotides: TGTGCCAGCAGCAGACGGGTCTATGGCTACACCTTC. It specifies CASSRRVYGYTF.

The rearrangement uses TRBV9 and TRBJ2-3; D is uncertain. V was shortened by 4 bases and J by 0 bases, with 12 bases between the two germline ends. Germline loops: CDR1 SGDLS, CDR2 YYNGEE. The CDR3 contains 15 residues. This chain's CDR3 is CASSPQARSTDTQYF. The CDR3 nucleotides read TGTGCCAGCAGCCCTCAGGCCAGAAGCACAGATACGCAGTATTTT.

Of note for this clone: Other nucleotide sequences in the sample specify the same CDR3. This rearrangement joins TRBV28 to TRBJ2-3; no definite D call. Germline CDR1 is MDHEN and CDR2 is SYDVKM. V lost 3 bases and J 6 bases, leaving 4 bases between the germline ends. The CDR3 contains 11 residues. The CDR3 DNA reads TGTGCCAGCAGTTTTTACGATACGCAGTATTTT. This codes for CASSFYDTQYF.

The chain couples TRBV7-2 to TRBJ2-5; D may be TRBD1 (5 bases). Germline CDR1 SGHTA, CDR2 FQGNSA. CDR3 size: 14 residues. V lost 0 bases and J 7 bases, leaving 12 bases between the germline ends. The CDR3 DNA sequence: TGTGCCAGCAGCTTAGCGGGCCCCCAGGGGACCCAGTACTTC. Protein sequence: CASSLAGPQGTQYF. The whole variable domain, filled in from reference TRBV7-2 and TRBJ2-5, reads GAGVSQSPSNKVTEKGKDVELRCDPISGHTALYWYRQSLGQGLEFLIYFQGNSAPDKSGLPSDRFSAERTGGSVSTLTIQRTQQEDSAVYLCASSLAGPQGTQYFGPGTRLLVL.

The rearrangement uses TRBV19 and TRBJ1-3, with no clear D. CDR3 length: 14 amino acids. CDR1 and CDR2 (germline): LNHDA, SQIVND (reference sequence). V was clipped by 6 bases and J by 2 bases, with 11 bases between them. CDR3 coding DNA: TGTGCCAGTAGCCCCGGAGTGACTGGAAACACCATATATTTT. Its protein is CASSPGVTGNTIYF.

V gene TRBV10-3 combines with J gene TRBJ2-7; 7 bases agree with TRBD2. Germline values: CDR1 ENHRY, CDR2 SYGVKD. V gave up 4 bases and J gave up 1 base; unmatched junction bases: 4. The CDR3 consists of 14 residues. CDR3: CAISATSQSYEQYF. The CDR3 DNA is TGTGCCATCAGTGCGACTAGCCAATCCTACGAGCAGTACTTC.

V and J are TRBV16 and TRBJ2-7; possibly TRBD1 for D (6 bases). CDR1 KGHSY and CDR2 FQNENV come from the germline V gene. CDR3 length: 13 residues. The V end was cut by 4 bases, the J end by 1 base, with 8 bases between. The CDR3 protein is CASSLGQSYEQYF. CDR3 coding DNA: TGTGCCAGCAGCCTCGGACAGTCCTACGAGCAGTACTTC.

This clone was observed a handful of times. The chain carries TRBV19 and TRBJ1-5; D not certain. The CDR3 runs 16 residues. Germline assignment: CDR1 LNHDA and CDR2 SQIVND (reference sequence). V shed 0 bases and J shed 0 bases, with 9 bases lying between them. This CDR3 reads CASSIETQYSNQPQHF. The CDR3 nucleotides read TGTGCCAGTAGTATAGAAACCCAATATAGCAATCAGCCCCAGCATTTT.

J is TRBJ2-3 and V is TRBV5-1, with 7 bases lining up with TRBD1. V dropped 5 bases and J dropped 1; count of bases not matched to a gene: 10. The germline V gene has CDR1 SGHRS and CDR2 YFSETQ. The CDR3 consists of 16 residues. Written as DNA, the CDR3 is TGCGCCAGCAGTCACCAACAGGGGTCAGGCACAGATACGCAGTATTTT. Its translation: CASSHQQGSGTDTQYF.

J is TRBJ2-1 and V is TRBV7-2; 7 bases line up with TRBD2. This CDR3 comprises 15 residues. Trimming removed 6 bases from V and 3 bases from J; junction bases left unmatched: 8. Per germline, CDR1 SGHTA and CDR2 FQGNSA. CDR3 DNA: TGTGCCAGCAGATCGGCGGGAGTCTTCTACAATGAGCAGTTCTTC. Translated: CASRSAGVFYNEQFF. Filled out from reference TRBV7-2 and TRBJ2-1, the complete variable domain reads GAGVSQSPSNKVTEKGKDVELRCDPISGHTALYWYRQSLGQGLEFLIYFQGNSAPDKSGLPSDRFSAERTGGSVSTLTIQRTQQEDSAVYLCASRSAGVFYNEQFFGPGTRLTVL.

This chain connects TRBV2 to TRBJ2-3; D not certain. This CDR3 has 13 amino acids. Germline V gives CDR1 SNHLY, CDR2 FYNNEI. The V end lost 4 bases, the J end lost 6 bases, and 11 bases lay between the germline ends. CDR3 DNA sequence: TGTGCCAGCAGTGCAAGGGCAACCGATACGCAGTATTTT. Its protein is CASSARATDTQYF.

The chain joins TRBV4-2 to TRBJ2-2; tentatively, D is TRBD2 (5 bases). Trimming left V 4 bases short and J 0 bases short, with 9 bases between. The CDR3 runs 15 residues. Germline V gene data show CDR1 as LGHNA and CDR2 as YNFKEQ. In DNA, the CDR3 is TGTGCCAGCAGCCGAGGGCAAACGAACACCGGGGAGCTGTTTTTT. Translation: CASSRGQTNTGELFF.

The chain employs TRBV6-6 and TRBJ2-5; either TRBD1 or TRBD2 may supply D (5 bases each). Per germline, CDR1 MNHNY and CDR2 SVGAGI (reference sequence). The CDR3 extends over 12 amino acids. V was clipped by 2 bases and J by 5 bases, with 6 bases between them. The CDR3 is CASSYEGETQYF. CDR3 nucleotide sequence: TGTGCCAGCAGTTACGAGGGGGAGACCCAGTACTTC.

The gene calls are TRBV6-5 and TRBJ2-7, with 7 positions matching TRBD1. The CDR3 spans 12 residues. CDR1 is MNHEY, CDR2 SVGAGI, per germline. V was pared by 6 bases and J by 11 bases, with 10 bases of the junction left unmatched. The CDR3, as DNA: TGTGCCAGCAGGCTCCGGGGACAGCAGGAGTACTTC. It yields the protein CASRLRGQQEYF.

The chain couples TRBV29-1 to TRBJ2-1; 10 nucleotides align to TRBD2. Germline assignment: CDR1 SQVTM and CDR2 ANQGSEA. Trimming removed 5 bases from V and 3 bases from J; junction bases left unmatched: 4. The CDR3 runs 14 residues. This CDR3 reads CSVKGTSVYNEQFF. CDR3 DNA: TGCAGCGTTAAAGGGACTAGCGTCTACAATGAGCAGTTCTTC.

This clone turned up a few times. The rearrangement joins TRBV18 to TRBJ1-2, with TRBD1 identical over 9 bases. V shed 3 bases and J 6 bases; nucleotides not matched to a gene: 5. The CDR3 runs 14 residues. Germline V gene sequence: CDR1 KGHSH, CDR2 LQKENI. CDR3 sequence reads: CASSPSGQGDGYTF. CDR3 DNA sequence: TGTGCCAGCTCACCCTCGGGACAGGGAGATGGCTACACCTTC. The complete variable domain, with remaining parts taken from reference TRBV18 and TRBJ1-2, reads NAGVMQNPRHLVRRRGQEARLRCSPMKGHSHVYWYRQLPEEGLKFMVYLQKENIIDESGMPKERFSAEFPKEGPSILRIQQVVRGDSAAYFCASSPSGQGDGYTFGSGTRLTVV.

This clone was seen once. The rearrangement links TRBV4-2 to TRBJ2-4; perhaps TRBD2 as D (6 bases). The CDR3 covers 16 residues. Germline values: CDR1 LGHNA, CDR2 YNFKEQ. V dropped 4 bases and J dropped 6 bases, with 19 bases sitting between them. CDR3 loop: CASSPNSRASVNIQYF. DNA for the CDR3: TGTGCCAGCAGCCCCAATTCCCGAGCTAGCGTAAACATTCAGTACTTC.

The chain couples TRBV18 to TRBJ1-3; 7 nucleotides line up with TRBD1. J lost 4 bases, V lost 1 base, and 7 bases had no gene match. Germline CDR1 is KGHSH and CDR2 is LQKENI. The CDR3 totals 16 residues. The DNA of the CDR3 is TGTGCCAGCTCACCACGTCCCGGGACAGAAGGAAACACCATATATTTT. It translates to CASSPRPGTEGNTIYF.

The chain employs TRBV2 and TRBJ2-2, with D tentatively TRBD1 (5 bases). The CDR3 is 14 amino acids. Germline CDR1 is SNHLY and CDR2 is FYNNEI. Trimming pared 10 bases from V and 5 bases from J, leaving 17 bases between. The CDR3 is CATSLLQGTGELFF. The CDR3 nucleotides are TGTGCCACCAGCCTACTTCAGGGAACCGGGGAGCTGTTTTTT.